The entry that follows covers one T cell receptor (beta chain) sequence. Its cognate antigen is unknown. TCRdb used MiXCR to reprocess the RT-PCR reads, holding one entry per CDR3 protein. The table shows 500,000 to 600,000 distinct CDR3 sequences, with approximately 15% occurring only once. These data are taken from a study of response to subunit inactivated influenza vaccine. Findings and limits, study-wide: Every seasonal influenza vaccination brings in few new T cells, the authors suggested.

This sequence was found in a man in his fifties or sixties who received an inactivated influenza vaccine. Sequenced material: CD4+ T cells sorted from PBMCs, taken less than 30 months after vaccination.

CDR3 protein: CASSSTGRSSPLHF. The CDR3 DNA reads as TGTGCCAGCAGCTCGACAGGGCGAAGTTCACCCCTCCACTTT. This chain links TRBV5-6 with TRBJ1-6; 7 positions agree with TRBD1. In germline, CDR1 is SGHDT, CDR2 YYEEEE. The CDR3 runs 14 residues. J gave up 9 bases and V 3 bases, and 6 bases lay outside the gene matches.